Below are 15 T cell receptor beta chains sequenced from a single sample in a study of blood T cell repertoires in COVID-19 (dated by TCRdb to 2019 to 2021). Library construction relied on the immunoSEQ multiplex PCR assay. What TCRdb holds here is the immuneACCESS table cut down to in-frame rearrangements. Part of the clones is not present; checked against another copy, under half of the missing clones reflect an unresolved V gene, and the others are unexplained. The sample has more than 150,000 clones on record, roughly 87% of them singletons. In total, the top ten clones hold 2% to 2.5% of the sample. The sample was PBMCs or T cells enriched from blood (not recorded which). All receptors come from a woman aged 25 to 45 who had recovered from COVID-19.

The chain recombines TRBV4-3 with TRBJ2-5, with 11 bases matching TRBD1. The junction had 7 bases not matched to a gene; V was cut back by 2 bases and J by 5 bases. Germline loops: CDR1 LGHNA, CDR2 YSLEER. The CDR3 is 16 residues long. CDR3 sequence: CASSQTRTGGWETQYF. The CDR3 DNA is TGCGCCAGCAGCCAAACAAGGACAGGGGGCTGGGAGACCCAGTACTTC.

V and J are TRBV14 and TRBJ1-6, with 7 bases identical to TRBD1. There are 15 residues in the CDR3. Germline-derived CDR1 and CDR2 are SGHDN and FVKESK. V lost 2 bases and J lost 7; bases outside the gene matches: 5. The CDR3 DNA follows: TGTGCCAGCAGCCAACTTCCAGGGGGGAATTCACCCCTCCACTTT. Translating gives CASSQLPGGNSPLHF.

The genes are TRBV7-3 and TRBJ1-2; 9 bases line up with TRBD1. The CDR3 runs to 15 residues. The V and J ends lost 5 bases and 4 bases, in that order; junction bases with no gene match: 8. CDR1 is SGHTA and CDR2 is FQGTGA in the germline V gene. CDR3 protein: CASSPQGATGYGYTF. The CDR3 DNA follows: TGTGCCAGCAGCCCACAGGGGGCGACGGGCTATGGCTACACCTTC.

The chain combines TRBV27 with TRBJ1-4, with D uncertain. CDR3 length: 15 amino acids. Germline CDR1 and CDR2: MNHEY and SMNVEV (reference sequence). V lost 4 bases and J 0 bases, leaving 9 bases between the germline ends. In DNA form, the CDR3 reads TGTGCCAGCAGTTGGAGGACGACAACTAATGAAAAACTGTTTTTT. Its translation is CASSWRTTTNEKLFF.

The rearrangement uses TRBV30 and TRBJ1-2; D is ambiguous. This CDR3 is built from 12 residues. V dropped 2 bases and J dropped 4 bases, with 8 bases sitting between them. Germline V lookup: CDR1 GTSNPN, CDR2 SVGIG (reference sequence). The CDR3 coding sequence is TGTGCCTGGAGTCCAGAATCCTATGGCTACACCTTC. It encodes CAWSPESYGYTF. Filled out from reference TRBV30 and TRBJ1-2, the complete variable domain reads SQTIHQWPATLVQPVGSPLSLECTVEGTSNPNLYWYRQAAGRGLQLLFYSVGIGQISSEVPQNLSASRPQDRQFILSSKKLLLSDSGFYLCAWSPESYGYTFGSGTRLTVV.

The genes are TRBV11-2 and TRBJ2-3, with D unclear. Germline assignment: CDR1 SGHAT and CDR2 FQNNGV. Trimming stripped 5 bases from V and 3 bases from J, with 6 bases between. The CDR3 loop spans 12 amino acids. CDR3 in amino acids: CASSLSTDTQYF. As DNA, the CDR3 is TGTGCCAGCAGCCTTTCGACAGATACGCAGTATTTT. Full variable domain (missing parts from reference TRBV11-2 and TRBJ2-3): EAGVAQSPRYKIIEKRQSVAFWCNPISGHATLYWYQQILGQGPKLLIQFQNNGVVDDSQLPKDRFSAERLKGVDSTLKIQPAKLEDSAVYLCASSLSTDTQYFGPGTRLTVL.

The chain joins TRBV29-1 to TRBJ1-5, with 12 bases identical to TRBD1. This CDR3 region has 18 residues. Unmatched junction bases numbered 12, after V lost 4 bases and J lost 2 bases. Germline V gene data show CDR1 as SQVTM and CDR2 as ANQGSEA. CDR3 sequence (DNA): TGCAGCGTTGTCTGGGGACAGGGGGCATCTTATGGCAATCAGCCCCAGCATTTT. Its protein is CSVVWGQGASYGNQPQHF.

Written as DNA, the CDR3 is TGTGCCAGCAGCCTCGGGACTAGCAATGAGCAGTTCTTC. It translates to CASSLGTSNEQFF. The chain is built from TRBV5-5 and TRBJ2-1, with TRBD2 matching 8 bases. Germline V gene data show CDR1 as SGHKS and CDR2 as YYEKEE (reference sequence). V lost 4 bases, J lost 6 bases, and 3 bases stayed unmatched. The CDR3 is 13 amino acids. Together with reference TRBV5-5 and TRBJ2-1, the CDR3 gives the full variable domain: DAGVTQSPTHLIKTRGQQVTLRCSPISGHKSVSWYQQVLGQGPQFIFQYYEKEERGRGNFPDRFSARQFPNYSSELNVNALLLGDSALYLCASSLGTSNEQFFGPGTRLTVL.

A single count supports this clone. The V gene is TRBV4-3, the J gene TRBJ2-1; D not resolved. CDR1 is LGHNA and CDR2 is YSLEER in the germline V gene. Trimming cost V 4 bases and J 6 bases, with 16 bases left between them. The CDR3 spans 15 residues. CDR3 sequence: CASSLFSGLTNEQFF. As DNA, the CDR3 is TGCGCCAGCAGCCTCTTCTCAGGTCTCACCAATGAGCAGTTCTTC.

The chain combines TRBV6-5 with TRBJ1-2; TRBD1 matches 7 bases. Germline trimming cut 5 bases from V and 4 bases from J; bases unmatched to any gene: 4. Germline V lookup: CDR1 MNHEY, CDR2 SVGAGI. The CDR3 extends over 13 amino acids. CDR3 nucleotides: TGTGCCAGCAGTACTCGACAGGGCTATGGCTACACCTTC. It is translated as CASSTRQGYGYTF.

V is TRBV7-2 and J is TRBJ1-2, with D perhaps TRBD1 (5 bases). Trimming stripped 5 bases from V and 4 bases from J, with 14 bases between. Germline V gene data show CDR1 as SGHTA and CDR2 as FQGNSA. There are 14 residues in the CDR3. The CDR3 loop reads CASSPQGGSYGYTF. Here the CDR3 DNA reads TGTGCCAGCAGCCCCCAGGGCGGCTCCTATGGCTACACCTTC.

The CDR3 DNA reads TGCGCCAGCAGCTTCGGTCGCAGGGGAAACACTGAAGCTTTCTTT. Translation gives CASSFGRRGNTEAFF. This sequence joins TRBV5-1 and TRBJ1-1, with D tentatively TRBD1 (6 bases). CDR1 and CDR2 from the germline V gene are SGHRS and YFSETQ. Trimming took off 2 bases at V and 2 bases at J, with 13 bases between the two ends. The CDR3 covers 15 residues.

This chain uses TRBV7-9 with TRBJ1-5, with D possibly matching TRBD1 (5 bases). Trimming stripped 1 base from V and 5 bases from J, with 9 bases between. From germline, CDR1 is SEHNR and CDR2 FQNEAQ (reference sequence). The CDR3 totals 14 residues. The CDR3 sequence is CASSLGGKYQPQHF. CDR3 bases: TGTGCCAGCAGCTTAGGGGGCAAGTATCAGCCCCAGCATTTT. The full variable domain, in which reference TRBV7-9 and TRBJ1-5 provide the parts outside the CDR3, is DTGVSQNPRHKITKRGQNVTFRCDPISEHNRLYWYRQTLGQGPEFLTYFQNEAQLEKSRLLSDRFSAERPKGSFSTLEIQRTEQGDSAMYLCASSLGGKYQPQHFGDGTRLSIL.

V gene TRBV19 combines with J gene TRBJ1-2; no definite D call. V dropped 8 bases and J dropped 1 base, with 11 bases sitting between them. The CDR3 is made up of 13 amino acids. Germline-derived CDR1 and CDR2 are LNHDA and SQIVND (reference sequence). As DNA, the CDR3 is TGTGCCAGTGGCTTACCGGGTAACTATGGCTACACCTTC. Its protein product is CASGLPGNYGYTF.

J is TRBJ2-2 and V is TRBV7-2, with unresolved D. The CDR3 totals 16 residues. V lost 2 bases and J 5 bases, leaving 15 bases between the germline ends. Germline V gives CDR1 SGHTA, CDR2 FQGNSA. Here the CDR3 reads CASSLSKLVMTGELFF. The CDR3 DNA reads as TGTGCCAGCAGCTTAAGTAAGCTAGTTATGACCGGGGAGCTGTTTTTT.